One T cell receptor beta chain is described in this entry. The antigen remains unidentified. The data were taken from a study of read filtering for tumor transcriptome and immune sequencing. Background on the study: After DNase treatment, RNA was made into whole-transcriptome libraries. Study observations and caveats: Without single-read clonotypes, shared clonotype proportions correlated more between IR-seq and RNA-seq. Roughly 80% of IR-seq clonotypes had one read, totaling around 4% of reads; RNA-seq: 74.6% and 44.6%. The sorted CD138-negative fraction was a mixed bone marrow immune population, not purified T cells.

This CDR3 region has 16 residues. Germline V gives CDR1 DFQATT, CDR2 SNEGSKA (reference sequence). With 6 bases removed from V and 5 bases from J, the gap between germline ends came to 25 bases. From roughly 0.4 ug of RNA, a library with molecular barcoded alpha/delta and beta/gamma adaptors was made. TCRdb reanalysed the reads using MiXCR and keeps one entry per CDR3 protein. The sample shows tens of thousands of distinct CDR3 sequences, 20% to 25% of them seen only once. The rearrangement links TRBV20-1 to TRBJ2-5; possible D gene TRBD2, 7 bases. Source material: a population of CD138-negative cells sorted from bone marrow. This TCR was recovered from a donor at least 40 years old with multiple myeloma. The CDR3 spells CSAKNQPGGRGETQYF. CDR3 in DNA: TGCAGTGCAAAAAATCAACCGGGGGGCCGTGGCGAGACCCAGTACTTC.